The clone carrying this T cell receptor (beta chain) was seen a handful of times. The antigen is undetermined. From 350 to 500 ng of RNA, a library with molecular barcoded alpha/delta and beta/gamma adaptors was made. One entry per CDR3 protein results from TCRdb running MiXCR on the reads. The table records 40,000 to 50,000 distinct CDR3 sequences, roughly a fifth of them present only once. Germline CDR1 is SGHVS and CDR2 is FQNEAQ. The V gene end was trimmed by 0 bases and the J gene end by 6 bases; junction bases not matched to a gene: 5. This CDR3 contains 15 residues. The sample belongs to a study of read filtering for tumor transcriptome and immune sequencing. On the study more broadly: Patients were approximately 17 male and 13 to 15 female, mean age 65.9 years, range about 47 to 80. Study-wide results and caveats: Approximately 82% of IR-seq clonotypes had a single read, yet these held roughly 3.3% of reads. IR-seq and RNA-seq agreed better without single-read clonotypes.

The sequenced sample consisted of a population of CD138-negative cells sorted from bone marrow. This TCR was recovered from a donor aged 40 or older with multiple myeloma. The chain combines TRBV7-8 with TRBJ1-5, with TRBD1 matching over 7 bases. This CDR3 is CASSLAETGVQPQHF. CDR3 nucleotides: TGTGCCAGCAGCTTAGCGGAAACAGGGGTTCAGCCCCAGCATTTT.